The rows below give T cell receptor beta chains drawn from one sample of a study of post-analysis software for immune sequencing data. Using its own MiXCR run on the PCR reads, TCRdb lists one record per CDR3 protein. The profile shows about 460,000 distinct CDR3 sequences, less than 45% of them singletons. Sequences were obtained from blood. These receptors were collected from a girl aged 10-17 years with multiple sclerosis. Each CDR3 is given with its conserved first and last residue. Fields, in order: CDR3 DNA, CDR3 protein, CDR3 length, D gene, V gene, clone size, J gene. D genes are given only for firm matches. Not all rows give a size; the values are once, few, many and, for expanded clones, a class.

TGTGCCAGCAGCCAAAAAACGCTGGGACAGCGAAACACAGATACGCAGTATTTT CASSQKTLGQRNTDTQYF 18 TRBD1 TRBV12-3/TRBV12-4 NA TRBJ2-3
TGTGCCAGCAGTCCCTGGGGGACTAGCGGGAGGGGCGAGCAGTACTTC CASSPWGTSGRGEQYF 16 TRBD2 TRBV27 NA TRBJ2-7
TGCAGTGCTAGTGTCGGGACTAGGGGACACAATGAGCAGTTCTTC CSASVGTRGHNEQFF 15 TRBD2 TRBV20-1 few TRBJ2-1
TGTGCCAGCAGCGCCGGGACTAGCGTTTACTACGAGCAGTACTTC CASSAGTSVYYEQYF 15 TRBD2 TRBV7-2 NA TRBJ2-7
TGTGCCAGCAGCGCCGTAGCGGGTTTAACCTACGAGCAGTACTTC CASSAVAGLTYEQYF 15 TRBD2 TRBV9 NA TRBJ2-7
TGCGCCAGCAGCCTAGCTAGTACCCAAGAGACCCAGTACTTC CASSLASTQETQYF 14 NA TRBV5-1 NA TRBJ2-5
TGTGCCAGCAGTCCTCCGCGGGGGGCCGGTGAAGCTTTCTTT CASSPPRGAGEAFF 14 NA TRBV28 NA TRBJ1-1
TGTGCCAGCAGCTTGTTCGGAGCGGGAGCCACCTACGAGCAGTACTTC CASSLFGAGATYEQYF 16 TRBD2 TRBV5-6 NA TRBJ2-7
TGCAGTGCTGAATCAGGCACAGATACGCAGTATTTT CSAESGTDTQYF 12 NA TRBV20-1 few TRBJ2-3
TGTGCCAGCAGCTATCGGACTAGCGGAGAGAGATGCAATGAGCAGTACTTC CASSYRTSGERCNEQYF 17 TRBD2 TRBV7-9 NA TRBJ2-7
TGTGCCAGCAGCGTTCGGGCGGGATCCAGAGAGACCCAGTACTTC CASSVRAGSRETQYF 15 NA TRBV9 NA TRBJ2-5
TGTGCCACCAGTGACCCTACAGGTGCCGGATGGACCCAGTACTTC CATSDPTGAGWTQYF 15 NA TRBV24-1 few TRBJ2-5
TGCGCCAGCAGCTGGACAGGGGTAGGCACTGAAGCTTTCTTT CASSWTGVGTEAFF 14 TRBD1 TRBV5-1 NA TRBJ1-1
TGCGCCAGCAGGCATGAGGGCCGAGCGGGCACCGGGGAGCTGTTTTTT CASRHEGRAGTGELFF 16 NA TRBV5-1 NA TRBJ2-2
TGTGCCAGCAGCCCTGACAGTTGGAGGGGCGTCTATGGCTACACCTTC CASSPDSWRGVYGYTF 16 NA TRBV7-2 NA TRBJ1-2
TGTGCCAGCAGTCCGGGACTCCTCAATGAGCAGTACTTC CASSPGLLNEQYF 13 NA TRBV12-3/TRBV12-4 NA TRBJ2-5
TGTGCCAGCAGGCCAGGGGCTTCTAACTATGGCTACACCTTC CASRPGASNYGYTF 14 NA TRBV6-5 few TRBJ1-2
TGTGCCAGCAGCTTAGCGTCTCAGGGCCTAGGCGAGCAGTACTTC CASSLASQGLGEQYF 15 NA TRBV7-2 NA TRBJ2-7
TGTGCCAGCAGTACCACAGCCAACACCGGGGAGCTGTTTTTT CASSTTANTGELFF 14 NA TRBV6-1 NA TRBJ2-2